This T cell receptor beta chain was documented in a study of human T cells and chemical hapten exposure. This clonotype was counted at least ten times. Germline V gives CDR1 SQVTM, CDR2 ANQGSEA. The junction had 10 bases not matched to a gene; V was cut back by 2 bases and J by 5 bases. The CDR3 extends over 16 amino acids. TCRdb processed the RACE reads anew with MiXCR; each CDR3 protein has one entry. Altogether a few hundred thousand distinct CDR3 sequences are present, roughly 6.3% being singletons, with the ten largest covering around 6%. As to time point: patch test 2, 6 weeks after DPC sensitization. This sample's treatment: therapeutic diphenylcyclopropenone sensitization with weekly scalp DPC.

The receptor's source is a woman aged 18-35 years with alopecia areata. Some clones in this sample may be carry-over from other donors' samples. This material consisted of whole blood, taken in connection with sensitization to the hapten diphenylcyclopropenone (DPC). V and J are TRBV29-1 and TRBJ2-3; the match to TRBD2 covers 10 bases. The CDR3 coding sequence is TGCAGCGTTGAACTAGCGGGAGAACCTTCACTAGATACGCAGTATTTT. It codes for CSVELAGEPSLDTQYF.